This T cell receptor beta chain stems from a study of blood T cell repertoires in COVID-19. There are 14 residues in the CDR3. CDR1 is MDHEN and CDR2 is SYDVKM in the germline V gene. Trimming stripped 7 bases from V and 1 base from J, with 13 bases between. Seattle cases were enrolled at active infection and followed longitudinally. Authors' processing steps: Amplification of reference gene primers provided the estimated nucleated cell counts. Measured with immunoSEQ multiplex PCR; TCRdb has only the in-frame clones, and not every one. V and J calls and clone size are copied from that table; D and trimming were computed from the DNA. The sample yields over 150,000 clones, roughly four fifths seen once.

The rearrangement uses TRBV28 and TRBJ1-1; a weak D match, TRBD1 (5 bases). The sequence came from a woman aged 70-85 years with COVID-19, enrolled during active disease. The sequenced sample was peripheral blood. CDR3 sequence reads: CASTGGGKNTEAFF. In DNA, the CDR3 is TGTGCCAGCACCGGGGGGGGGAAGAACACTGAAGCTTTCTTT.